In this sample, the clone carrying this T cell receptor (beta chain) turned up a few times. A junction end diverges from the germline sequence, so it may reflect a read error. The sample originates from a study of blood T cell repertoires in COVID-19. The overall study: Samples representing acute and convalescent COVID-19 were sourced from the United States, Italy and Spain. In each case, the material was cDNA or gDNA derived from T cells, B-cell-depleted T cells, or PBMCs.

This CDR3 region has 12 residues. CDR1 SGHRS and CDR2 YFSETQ come from the germline V gene. Using immunoSEQ multiplex PCR, the repertoire was profiled, and TCRdb retains in-frame clones only, with some absent. The sample lists 250,000 to 300,000 clones; around 84% were seen once. The chain has TRBV5-1 and TRBJ2-2; D call uncertain. The material sequenced was PBMCs or T cells enriched from blood (not recorded which). This sequence was found in a man aged 25-45 years with acute COVID-19. The CDR3 sequence: CASRINTGELFF. In DNA, the CDR3 is TGTGCCAGCAGAATAAACACCGGGGAGCTGTTTTTT. The variable domain in full, with the rest retrieved from reference TRBV5-1 and TRBJ2-2, is KAGVTQTPRYLIKTRGQQVTLSCSPISGHRSVSWYQQTPGQGLQFLFEYFSETQRNKGNFPGRFSGRQFSNSRSEMNVSTLELGDSALYLCASRINTGELFFGEGSRLTVL.